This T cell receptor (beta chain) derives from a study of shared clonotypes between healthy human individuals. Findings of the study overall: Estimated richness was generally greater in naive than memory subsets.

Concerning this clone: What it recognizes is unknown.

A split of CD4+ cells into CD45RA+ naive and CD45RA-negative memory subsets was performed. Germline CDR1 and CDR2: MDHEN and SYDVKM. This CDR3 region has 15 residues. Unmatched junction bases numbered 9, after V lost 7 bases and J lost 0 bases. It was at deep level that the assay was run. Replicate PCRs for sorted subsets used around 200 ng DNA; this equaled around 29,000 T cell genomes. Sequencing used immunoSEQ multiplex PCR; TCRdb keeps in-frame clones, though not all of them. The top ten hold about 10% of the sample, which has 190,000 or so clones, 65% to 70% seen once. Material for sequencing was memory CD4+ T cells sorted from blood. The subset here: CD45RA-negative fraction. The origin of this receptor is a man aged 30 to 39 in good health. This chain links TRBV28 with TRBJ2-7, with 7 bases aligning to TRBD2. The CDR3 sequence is CASTPGGTTSYEQYF. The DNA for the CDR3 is TGTGCCAGCACACCCGGGGGGACTACCTCCTACGAGCAGTACTTC. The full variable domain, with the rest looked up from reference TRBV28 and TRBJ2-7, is DVKVTQSSRYLVKRTGEKVFLECVQDMDHENMFWYRQDPGLGLRLIYFSYDVKMKEKGDIPEGYSVSREKKERFSLILESASTNQTSMYLCASTPGGTTSYEQYFGPGTRLTVT.